The next 26 T cell receptor beta chains were all read from a single sample in a study of PD-L1 blockade in urothelial cancer. Assay: immunoSEQ multiplex PCR; the TCRdb copy retains only in-frame clones and omits some. Of over 65,000 clones in the sample, 84% were seen once. The sample here was PBMCs, taken around atezolizumab (anti-PD-L1) treatment. All receptors come from an older man with urothelial cancer.

The chain uses TRBV7-3 and TRBJ2-1, with 8 bases matching TRBD1. Germline-derived CDR1 and CDR2 are SGHTA and FQGTGA. The CDR3 contains 14 residues. Unmatched junction bases numbered 4, after V lost 3 bases and J lost 6 bases. The CDR3 bases are TGTGCCAGCAGCTTTTCAGGGGGCATCAATGAGCAGTTCTTC. Translating gives CASSFSGGINEQFF.

This sequence joins TRBV7-3 and TRBJ2-1; 8 bases align to TRBD2. V shed 1 base and J 7 bases; nucleotides not matched to a gene: 6. Germline lookup yields CDR1 SGHTA and CDR2 FQGTGA. This CDR3 is built from 15 residues. As DNA, the CDR3 is TGTGCCAGCAGCTTAATGGCGGGAGGTCAGAATGAGCAGTTCTTC. Protein: CASSLMAGGQNEQFF.

This sequence joins TRBV4-1 and TRBJ1-2, with D possibly matching TRBD1 (6 bases). This CDR3 region has 15 residues. Trimming removed 1 base from V and 4 bases from J, with 13 bases in between. Per the germline V gene, CDR1 is MGHRA and CDR2 is YSYEKL. CDR3 loop: CASSQVGRGPYGYTF. The CDR3 DNA follows: TGCGCCAGCAGCCAAGTCGGCAGGGGTCCCTATGGCTACACCTTC.

The chain has TRBV28 and TRBJ1-2; 7 positions agree with TRBD1. The CDR3 extends over 13 amino acids. Germline V CDR1 and CDR2: MDHEN, SYDVKM. After removal of 6 bases from V and 4 bases from J, the junction contained 5 bases not matched to a gene. Here the CDR3 reads CASSSTGVYGYTF. The CDR3 bases are TGTGCCAGCAGCAGTACAGGGGTCTATGGCTACACCTTC.

The genes are TRBV28 and TRBJ2-7; D may be TRBD1 (6 bases). V lost 5 bases, J lost 0 bases, and 17 bases lay in between. Germline CDR1 is MDHEN and CDR2 is SYDVKM. The length of the CDR3 is 16 residues. The CDR3 protein is CASSNPQGRGSYEQYF. For the CDR3, the DNA is TGTGCCAGCAGTAACCCCCAGGGGCGCGGCTCCTACGAGCAGTACTTC.

This clone is a singleton in its sample. The rearrangement joins TRBV30 to TRBJ1-5; TRBD1 matches 9 bases. This CDR3 has 15 amino acids. With 3 bases clipped from V and 5 bases from J, the junction kept 8 bases outside the gene matches. Germline V gene data show CDR1 as GTSNPN and CDR2 as SVGIG (reference sequence). CDR3 DNA: TGTGCCTGGAGCAGACAGGGGGGCTTTTATCAGCCCCAGCATTTT. This translates into CAWSRQGGFYQPQHF.

This chain links TRBV5-6 with TRBJ2-1, with a weak D call TRBD1 (6 bases). Germline-derived CDR1 and CDR2 are SGHDT and YYEEEE. There are 13 residues in the CDR3. Trimming cost V 4 bases and J 3 bases, with 8 bases left between them. CDR3 sequence reads: CASSRTVYNEQFF. DNA of the CDR3: TGTGCCAGCAGCAGGACAGTCTACAATGAGCAGTTCTTC.

The rearrangement uses TRBV28 and TRBJ1-2; D may be TRBD1 (5 bases). The CDR3 consists of 12 residues. V was clipped by 7 bases and J by 4 bases, with 10 bases between them. Per germline, CDR1 MDHEN and CDR2 SYDVKM. CDR3 protein: CASNGHLYGYTF. CDR3 nucleotides: TGTGCCAGCAATGGACACCTCTATGGCTACACCTTC.

This sequence joins TRBV2 and TRBJ2-3; 9 nucleotides align to TRBD2. Germline V gene sequence: CDR1 SNHLY, CDR2 FYNNEI. Trimming took 6 bases from V and 2 from J; bases not matched to a gene: 12. The CDR3 runs 17 residues. CDR3: CASSQLGLAGTTDTQYF. The CDR3 nucleotides are TGTGCCAGCAGCCAATTAGGCCTAGCGGGGACCACAGATACGCAGTATTTT.

The rearrangement joins TRBV27 to TRBJ2-7; TRBD1 is a possible D gene (5 bases). V was pared by 6 bases and J by 1 base, with 25 bases between. The CDR3 length is 18 residues. CDR1 is MNHEY and CDR2 is SMNVEV in the germline V gene (reference sequence). The CDR3 is CASSFGLEAGRPSYEQYF. The CDR3 nucleotides are TGTGCCAGCAGCTTTGGTTTAGAAGCAGGGCGCCCTTCCTACGAGCAGTACTTC.

The chain links TRBV10-3 to TRBJ1-1; a possible D gene is TRBD1 (5 bases). The V end was cut by 4 bases, the J end by 1 base, with 10 bases between. Germline V CDR1 and CDR2: ENHRY, SYGVKD. This CDR3 spans 14 amino acids. This CDR3 reads CAISGLGGNTEAFF. CDR3 bases: TGTGCCATCAGTGGGCTGGGGGGGAACACTGAAGCTTTCTTT.

This chain joins TRBV2 and TRBJ2-3, with a weak D call TRBD1 (6 bases). The germline CDR1 and CDR2 sequences are SNHLY and FYNNEI. The germline V and J ends were trimmed by 7 bases and 2 bases, with 16 bases remaining between them. The CDR3 has 15 residues. The CDR3 loop is CASKAMAGATDTQYF. The CDR3 region has the DNA TGTGCCAGCAAAGCGATGGCAGGGGCCACAGATACGCAGTATTTT.

The rearrangement uses TRBV6-6 and TRBJ1-2; D is ambiguous. The germline V and J ends were trimmed by 5 bases and 8 bases, with 18 bases remaining between them. The germline V gene encodes CDR1 MNHNY and CDR2 SVGAGI (reference sequence). The CDR3 runs to 14 residues. The CDR3 coding sequence is TGTGCCAGCAGTCCGGGGAGCCTCTCGGGGGGCTACACCTTC. Its protein product is CASSPGSLSGGYTF.

V usage is TRBV5-4 and J usage is TRBJ1-1; 7 bases map to TRBD1. The CDR3 covers 15 residues. The V segment lost 2 bases and the J segment 4 bases; nucleotides outside the gene matches: 8. CDR1 is SGHNT, CDR2 YYREEE, per germline (reference sequence). The CDR3 spells CASSFTQGRGTEAFF. The CDR3 region has the DNA TGTGCCAGCAGCTTTACACAGGGGCGAGGCACTGAAGCTTTCTTT.

The chain is built from TRBV15 and TRBJ1-1, with D perhaps TRBD1 (5 bases). Trimming removed 2 bases from V and 0 bases from J, with 16 bases in between. Germline values: CDR1 LNHNV, CDR2 YYDKDF (reference sequence). This CDR3 is built from 17 residues. The DNA of the CDR3 is TGTGCCACCAGCAGAATCCCCCCCACGACAGTGAACACTGAAGCTTTCTTT. Encoded protein: CATSRIPPTTVNTEAFF.

This sequence joins TRBV6-5 and TRBJ1-5; D perhaps matches TRBD1 (6 bases). Germline-derived CDR1 and CDR2 are MNHEY and SVGAGI. Trimming stripped 4 bases from V and 1 base from J, with 11 bases between. This CDR3 is built from 15 residues. CDR3 sequence (DNA): TGTGCCAGCAGTTTGGACAGCGAGAGCAATCAGCCCCAGCATTTT. It is translated as CASSLDSESNQPQHF.

The rearrangement joins TRBV2 to TRBJ2-7, with D possibly TRBD1 on 5 matching bases. This CDR3 has 14 amino acids. CDR1 and CDR2 from the germline V gene are SNHLY and FYNNEI. V gave up 6 bases and J gave up 2 bases, with 14 bases separating them. The CDR3 spells CASSASAGPYEQYF. DNA of the CDR3: TGTGCCAGCAGCGCGTCGGCAGGGCCCTACGAGCAGTACTTC.

The chain links TRBV6-1 to TRBJ1-1; 7 positions match TRBD1. V lost 6 bases, J lost 2 bases, and 3 bases stayed unmatched. This CDR3 comprises 13 residues. Germline CDR1 MNHNS, CDR2 SASEGT. CDR3 nucleotide sequence: TGTGCCAGCAGGGGACAGCCCAACACTGAAGCTTTCTTT. Encoded protein: CASRGQPNTEAFF.

V is TRBV5-1 and J is TRBJ2-6, with 7 bases matching TRBD1. The CDR3 extends over 17 amino acids. From germline, CDR1 is SGHRS and CDR2 YFSETQ. V lost 0 bases to trimming and J lost 2 bases; unmatched junction nucleotides: 5. In DNA, the CDR3 is TGCGCCAGCAGCTTGGCTAGACAGGGTGCTGGGGCCAACGTCCTGACTTTC. Its translation is CASSLARQGAGANVLTF. The whole variable domain, remainder taken from reference TRBV5-1 and TRBJ2-6, is KAGVTQTPRYLIKTRGQQVTLSCSPISGHRSVSWYQQTPGQGLQFLFEYFSETQRNKGNFPGRFSGRQFSNSRSEMNVSTLELGDSALYLCASSLARQGAGANVLTFGAGSRLTVL.

V is TRBV7-9 and J is TRBJ2-3; 7 bases are a match to TRBD2. Losses at the gene ends were 5 bases for V and 2 bases for J; bases not matched to a gene: 13. The CDR3 is 17 residues long. Germline-derived CDR1 and CDR2 are SEHNR and FQNEAQ (reference sequence). The CDR3 loop is CASSATPGRTDTDTQYF. For the CDR3, the DNA is TGTGCCAGCAGCGCGACCCCCGGGAGGACCGACACAGATACGCAGTATTTT.

This rearrangement joins TRBV13 to TRBJ2-2; 8 positions match TRBD2. The germline CDR1 and CDR2 sequences are PRHDT and FYEKMQ (reference sequence). The CDR3 contains 16 residues. With 2 bases clipped from V and 2 bases from J, the junction kept 4 bases outside the gene matches. The CDR3 loop reads CASSLRLASNTGELFF. In DNA form, the CDR3 reads TGTGCCAGCAGCTTAAGACTAGCGAGCAACACCGGGGAGCTGTTTTTT.

CDR3 region: CASSAGLAGAVETQYF. CDR3 in DNA: TGTGCCAGTAGTGCGGGACTAGCGGGAGCAGTAGAGACCCAGTACTTC. The chain carries TRBV19 and TRBJ2-5; 14 bases fit TRBD2. Per germline, CDR1 LNHDA and CDR2 SQIVND (reference sequence). This CDR3 spans 16 amino acids. Trimming took 5 bases from V and 4 from J; bases not matched to a gene: 6.

This clone was counted only a few times. The rearrangement joins TRBV27 to TRBJ2-7, with TRBD1 matching 7 bases. V shed 9 bases and J 2 bases; nucleotides not matched to a gene: 7. Per the germline V gene, CDR1 is MNHEY and CDR2 is SMNVEV (reference sequence). The CDR3 is 13 amino acids. DNA for the CDR3: TGTGCCAGTACAGGACAGGACCCCTACGAGCAGTACTTC. This gives the protein CASTGQDPYEQYF.

This chain connects TRBV5-6 to TRBJ2-2; D is ambiguous. Deletions cut 4 bases from V and 0 bases from J, with 10 bases between. Germline V gene lookup returns CDR1 SGHDT and CDR2 YYEEEE. The CDR3 is made up of 15 amino acids. CDR3: CASSPLATNTGELFF. The CDR3 coding sequence is TGTGCCAGCAGCCCCCTCGCTACGAACACCGGGGAGCTGTTTTTT.

The chain links TRBV5-4 to TRBJ2-5; perhaps TRBD1 as D (5 bases). The length of the CDR3 is 13 residues. Germline-derived CDR1 and CDR2 are SGHNT and YYREEE (reference sequence). V was clipped by 4 bases and J by 2 bases, with 9 bases between them. The CDR3 nucleotides are TGTGCCAGCAGCAAGGACATACAAGAGACCCAGTACTTC. Residues: CASSKDIQETQYF.

V usage is TRBV28 and J usage is TRBJ2-2; 11 bases line up with TRBD2. Germline-derived CDR1 and CDR2 are MDHEN and SYDVKM. The CDR3 runs 16 residues. V was pared by 6 bases and J by 4 bases, with 7 bases of the junction left unmatched. This chain's CDR3 is CASSQQLAGVTGELFF. The CDR3 nucleotides are TGTGCCAGCAGCCAACAACTAGCGGGAGTCACCGGGGAGCTGTTTTTT. Drawing the rest from reference TRBV28 and TRBJ2-2, the complete variable domain is DVKVTQSSRYLVKRTGEKVFLECVQDMDHENMFWYRQDPGLGLRLIYFSYDVKMKEKGDIPEGYSVSREKKERFSLILESASTNQTSMYLCASSQQLAGVTGELFFGEGSRLTVL.